A single T cell receptor (beta chain) is shown here with its context. Its antigen is as yet unknown. Using a J-beta primer mix together with a sample-barcoded 5' primer, a second PCR was run for roughly 7 to 11 cycles. The template-switch adaptor was a 5' adaptor with 12 random nucleotides. It tagged each cDNA molecule. MiXCR, applied by TCRdb to the 5' RACE reads, yields one record per CDR3 protein. This sample has around 1.7 million distinct CDR3 sequences, with roughly 28% found just once. The sample comes from a study of blood T cells in healthy people across ages. The study, taken as a whole, reports: For the donors, CMV status was unknown and possibly confounded expanded clonotype changes. Conclusively comparing naive with antigen-experienced cells was impossible with unsorted PBMCs.

The CDR3 runs to 13 residues. Germline loops: CDR1 ENHRY, CDR2 SYGVKD. V shed 9 bases and J 9 bases; nucleotides not matched to a gene: 9. This sequence originates from a woman younger than 45 in good health. The chain employs TRBV10-3 and TRBJ2-1; 9 bases are shared with TRBD1. The source material was blood. The CDR3 nucleotides are TGTGCCATGGCTTGGGGACAGGGAGTTGAGCAGTTCTTC. This encodes CAMAWGQGVEQFF.